This T cell receptor (beta chain) was sequenced in a study of blood T cell repertoires in COVID-19. The data were produced by immunoSEQ multiplex PCR, yet TCRdb's version contains in-frame clones alone and is incomplete. The sample consists of 70,000 to 90,000 clones, around 90% of them appearing once. CDR1 is LNHDA and CDR2 is SQIVND in the germline V gene (reference sequence). The CDR3 runs to 17 residues. V trimming: 6 bases; J trimming: 3 bases; junction bases outside the gene matches: 8. V gene TRBV19 combines with J gene TRBJ2-2, with 12 bases matching TRBD2. The clonotype comes from a human donor in a cohort sampled during active COVID-19. The specimen was peripheral blood. The DNA of the CDR3 is TGTGCCAGTAGGGGACTAGCGGGCAAGAGGGACACCGGGGAGCTGTTTTTT. Its protein product is CASRGLAGKRDTGELFF. The entire variable domain, with the rest obtained from reference TRBV19 and TRBJ2-2, is as follows: DGGITQSPKYLFRKEGQNVTLSCEQNLNHDAMYWYRQDPGQGLRLIYYSQIVNDFQKGDIAEGYSVSREKKESFPLTVTSAQKNPTAFYLCASRGLAGKRDTGELFFGEGSRLTVL.